These T cell receptor beta chains were read from a single sample in a study of human versus mouse CDR3 diversity and MHC coevolution. Some clones are missing from TCRdb's copy, which holds only in-frame ones; the method was immunoSEQ multiplex PCR. The sample has 75,000 to 90,000 clones, roughly 93% seen once; the top ten hold more than 1.1%. The sequenced sample was naive CD4+ T cells from blood. These receptor sequences come from a person aged 30 to 69 in good health. Each CDR3 is given with its conserved first and last residue. The order of the fields is clone size, D gene, J gene, V gene, CDR3 DNA, CDR3 protein. The D gene is left open where the match is weak. Some rows have no size entry. The others give once, few or many, or a class for an expanded clone.

NA,NA,TRBJ1-1,TRBV9,TGTGCCAGCAGCCCCTCCCAGGGAAGGAACACTGAAGCTTTCTTT,CASSPSQGRNTEAFF
NA,TRBD2,TRBJ2-1,TRBV9,TGTGCCAGCGAAAAAAGGTCGGGGGGGGCCTGTGGGAATGAGCAGTTCTTC,CASEKRSGGACGNEQFF
NA,NA,TRBJ1-2,TRBV28,TGTGCCAGCAGTTTGGGGACAAACAACTATGGCTACACCTTC,CASSLGTNNYGYTF
NA,NA,TRBJ1-2,TRBV28,TGTGCCAGCAGCCTAGAACACGGGGGAACCGTTTATGGCTACACCTTC,CASSLEHGGTVYGYTF
NA,NA,TRBJ2-7,TRBV18,TGTGCCAGCTCACTACCCCGGGGAGTCTTGGAGCGGGAGCAGTACTTC,CASSLPRGVLEREQYF
once,TRBD2,TRBJ2-5,TRBV19,TGTGCCAGTAGTATCGGACTAGCGCCGTACCAAGAGACCCAGTACTTC,CASSIGLAPYQETQYF
few,NA,TRBJ1-1,TRBV19,TGTGCCAGTAGTATTATGCGACAGTCCATGAACACTGAAGCTTTCTTT,CASSIMRQSMNTEAFF
NA,NA,TRBJ1-2,TRBV30,TGTGCCTGGAGAGAAAGGGGCTATGGCTACACCTTC,CAWRERGYGYTF
once,TRBD1,TRBJ1-2,TRBV6-5,TGTGCCAGCAGGGGGGACAGGAGCTATGGCTACACCTTC,CASRGDRSYGYTF
NA,TRBD1,TRBJ1-1,TRBV29-1,TGCAGCGTCACCGGGACAGAGAACACTGAAGCTTTCTTT,CSVTGTENTEAFF
NA,NA,TRBJ1-4,TRBV4-3,TGCGCCAGCAGCCAAGATCTCCAGGGAGGAGATGAAAAACTGTTTTTT,CASSQDLQGGDEKLFF
NA,NA,TRBJ2-7,TRBV6-6,TGTGCCAGCAGCTTAAGACGGGAGCCCTACGAGCAGTACTTC,CASSLRREPYEQYF
NA,NA,TRBJ2-7,TRBV6-1,TGTGCCAGCAGTGAAGCGGGCAGGAGGTTC,CASSEAGRRF
NA,TRBD1,TRBJ2-2,TRBV6-5,TGTGCCAGCAGTTACTCTGGACAGGGGGGAGGCGGGGAGCTGTTTTTT,CASSYSGQGGGGELFF
NA,NA,TRBJ1-1,TRBV5-6,TGTGCCAGCAGCCCCCCCATAAGGGGCACTGAAGCTTTCTTT,CASSPPIRGTEAFF
once,NA,TRBJ2-3,TRBV6-5,TGTGCCAGCAGGCTTAGCCTTAGCACAGATACGCAGTATTTT,CASRLSLSTDTQYF
once,NA,TRBJ1-5,TRBV5-1,TGCGCCAGCAGCAAGGGGACAAATAGCAATCAGCCCCAGCATTTT,CASSKGTNSNQPQHF
once,NA,TRBJ2-7,TRBV7-2,TGTGCCAGCAGCTTAGCTGTGTCAGGGGCCGGCCACGAGCAGTACTTC,CASSLAVSGAGHEQYF
NA,TRBD1,TRBJ1-2,TRBV7-2,TGTGCCAGCAGCACCGACAGGGTTGGCGGCTACACCTTC,CASSTDRVGGYTF
NA,NA,TRBJ1-5,TRBV6-1,TGTGCCAGCAGTGAAATTGGGAGGGGTTGGAATCAGCCCCAGCATTTT,CASSEIGRGWNQPQHF
NA,NA,TRBJ2-1,TRBV7-6,TGTGCCAGCAGCTTAAACCGGGGTGAGCAGTTCTTC,CASSLNRGEQFF
NA,NA,TRBJ1-4,TRBV7-2,TGTGCCAGCAGCTTAAGGGCAGGGTCGATTCGTGAAAAACTGTTTTTT,CASSLRAGSIREKLFF
once,TRBD1,TRBJ2-7,TRBV7-3,TGTGCCAGCAGCCCCGGGACAGGACTGTACGAGCAGTACTTC,CASSPGTGLYEQYF
NA,TRBD1,TRBJ2-7,TRBV5-1,TGCGCCAGCAGCTTGTCGGGACAGGTCGGACTTGGCTCCTACGAGCAGTACTTC,CASSLSGQVGLGSYEQYF
NA,NA,TRBJ2-7,TRBV28,TGTGCCAGCAGCCGACAGACCCCCTACGAGCAGTACTTC,CASSRQTPYEQYF
NA,NA,TRBJ1-5,TRBV18,TGTGCCAGCTCACCACCAGGGGGTAAGGCCCAGCATTTT,CASSPPGGKAQHF
once,NA,TRBJ1-2,TRBV19,TGTGCCAGTAGCAGCTCCGGGACTGGGGTCTATGGCTACACCTTC,CASSSSGTGVYGYTF
NA,NA,TRBJ1-2,TRBV5-6,TGTGCCAGCAGCTTGGAGCGGGTTGGAGGCTACACCTTC,CASSLERVGGYTF
NA,TRBD1,TRBJ2-7,TRBV4-1,TGCGCCAGCAGCCAAGGCCGACAGGGCCGGTACGAGCAGTACTTC,CASSQGRQGRYEQYF
NA,TRBD2,TRBJ2-3,TRBV5-1,TGCGCCAGCAGCTTGGTGCTAGCGGGAGGGGGAGATACGCAGTATTTT,CASSLVLAGGGDTQYF
once,TRBD1,TRBJ2-2,TRBV10-2,TGCGCCAGCAGGAACGACAGGGGGCAATGGAACACCGGGGAGCTGTTTTTT,CASRNDRGQWNTGELFF
NA,NA,TRBJ2-5,TRBV11-3,TGTGCCAGCAGCTTAGGTGTGGGAGGATTACAAGAGACCCAGTACTTC,CASSLGVGGLQETQYF
NA,NA,TRBJ1-1,TRBV18,TGTGCCAGCTCACCACAGGGAGACAACACTGAAGCTTTCTTT,CASSPQGDNTEAFF
NA,NA,TRBJ2-3,TRBV7-2,TGTGCCAGCAGCCCAGCGGGCAGGGCGAATACGCAGTATTTT,CASSPAGRANTQYF
NA,TRBD1,TRBJ2-5,TRBV6-1,TGTGCCAGCAGAAGGAGGCAGGGGGTAGGAGAGACCCAGTACTTC,CASRRRQGVGETQYF
NA,TRBD2,TRBJ2-3,TRBV5-4,TGTGCCAGCAGCTTGGCGGGGGGGCCCGATACGCAGTATTTT,CASSLAGGPDTQYF
NA,NA,TRBJ1-2,TRBV18,TGTGCCAGCTCATCGGTTGCCCCTAACTATGGCTACACCTTC,CASSSVAPNYGYTF
NA,NA,TRBJ2-7,TRBV27,TGTGCCAGCAGTTCCCCCCGGGGGAGGGGGTCCTACGAGCAGTACTTC,CASSSPRGRGSYEQYF
few,NA,TRBJ2-7,TRBV12-5,TGTGCTAGTGGTAGAACAGGGTCCGAGCAGTACTTC,CASGRTGSEQYF
NA,TRBD2,TRBJ2-3,TRBV6-4,TGTGCCAGCAGTGCGGGAGGTATGGGCACAGATACGCAGTATTTT,CASSAGGMGTDTQYF
once,TRBD2,TRBJ2-1,TRBV6-4,TGTGCCAGCAGTGAATCATCTAGCGGGAGGACCAATGAGCAGTTCTTC,CASSESSSGRTNEQFF
few,TRBD1,TRBJ2-7,TRBV5-1,TGCGCCAGCAGCCAACAGGGGTCCCAGACCTACGAGCAGTACTTC,CASSQQGSQTYEQYF
NA,NA,TRBJ2-1,TRBV4-3,TGCGCCAGCAGCCCCTTCGGAGGTTACAATGAGCAGTTCTTC,CASSPFGGYNEQFF
NA,NA,TRBJ2-7,TRBV28,TGTGCCAGCAGGGAGGGGGGGGTTCGCGAGCAGTACTTC,CASREGGVREQYF